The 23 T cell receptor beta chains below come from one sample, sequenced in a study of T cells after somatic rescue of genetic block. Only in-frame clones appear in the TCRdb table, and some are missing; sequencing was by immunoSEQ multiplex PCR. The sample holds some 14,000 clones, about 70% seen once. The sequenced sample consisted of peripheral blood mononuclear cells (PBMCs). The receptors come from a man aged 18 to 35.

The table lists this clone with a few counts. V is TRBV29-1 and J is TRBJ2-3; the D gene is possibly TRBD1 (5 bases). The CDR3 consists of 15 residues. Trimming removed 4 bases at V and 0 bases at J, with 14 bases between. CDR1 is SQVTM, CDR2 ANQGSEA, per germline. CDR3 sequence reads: CSVAPRGESTDTQYF. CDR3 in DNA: TGCAGCGTTGCCCCTAGGGGCGAAAGCACAGATACGCAGTATTTT.

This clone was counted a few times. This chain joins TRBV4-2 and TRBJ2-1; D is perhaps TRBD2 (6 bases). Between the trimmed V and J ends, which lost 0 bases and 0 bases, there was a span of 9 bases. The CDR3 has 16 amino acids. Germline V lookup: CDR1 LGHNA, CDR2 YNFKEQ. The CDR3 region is CASSQDIGSSYNEQFF. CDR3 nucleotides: TGTGCCAGCAGCCAAGATATCGGGAGCTCCTACAATGAGCAGTTCTTC.

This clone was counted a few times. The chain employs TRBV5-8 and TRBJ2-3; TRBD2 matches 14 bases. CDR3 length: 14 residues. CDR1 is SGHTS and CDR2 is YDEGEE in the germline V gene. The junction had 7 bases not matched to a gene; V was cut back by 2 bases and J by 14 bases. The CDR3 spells CASSLGTSGRNGYF. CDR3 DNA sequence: TGTGCCAGCAGCTTAGGGACTAGCGGGAGAAACGGGTATTTT.

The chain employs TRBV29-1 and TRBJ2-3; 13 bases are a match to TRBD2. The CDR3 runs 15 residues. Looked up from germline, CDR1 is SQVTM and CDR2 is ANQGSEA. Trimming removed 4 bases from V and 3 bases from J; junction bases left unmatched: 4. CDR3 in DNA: TGCAGCGTTGCACTAGCGGGGGGGAGGACAGATACGCAGTATTTT. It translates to CSVALAGGRTDTQYF.

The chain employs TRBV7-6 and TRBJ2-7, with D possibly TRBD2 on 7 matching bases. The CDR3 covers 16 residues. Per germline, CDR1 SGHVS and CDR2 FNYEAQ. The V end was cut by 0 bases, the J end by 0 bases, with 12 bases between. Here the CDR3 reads CASSLAPGGGSYEQYF. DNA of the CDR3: TGTGCCAGCAGCTTAGCTCCGGGGGGCGGCTCCTACGAGCAGTACTTC.

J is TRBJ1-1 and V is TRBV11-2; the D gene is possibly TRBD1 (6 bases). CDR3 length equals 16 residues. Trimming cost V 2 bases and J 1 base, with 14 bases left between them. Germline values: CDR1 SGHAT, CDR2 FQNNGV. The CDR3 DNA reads TGTGCCAGCAGCTTATATCCGGACAGAAGGAACACTGAAGCTTTCTTT. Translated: CASSLYPDRRNTEAFF.

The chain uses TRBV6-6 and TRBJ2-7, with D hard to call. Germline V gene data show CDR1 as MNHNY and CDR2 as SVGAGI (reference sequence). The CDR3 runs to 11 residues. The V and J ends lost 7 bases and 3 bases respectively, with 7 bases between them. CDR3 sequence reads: CASIGLYEQYF. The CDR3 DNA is TGTGCCAGCATAGGTCTCTACGAGCAGTACTTC.

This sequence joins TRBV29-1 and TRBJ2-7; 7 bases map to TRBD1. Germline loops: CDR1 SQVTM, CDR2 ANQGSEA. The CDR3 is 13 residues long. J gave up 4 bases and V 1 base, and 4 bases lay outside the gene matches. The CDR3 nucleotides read TGCAGCGTTGAAGTTCAGGGGGAATACGAGCAGTACTTC. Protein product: CSVEVQGEYEQYF.

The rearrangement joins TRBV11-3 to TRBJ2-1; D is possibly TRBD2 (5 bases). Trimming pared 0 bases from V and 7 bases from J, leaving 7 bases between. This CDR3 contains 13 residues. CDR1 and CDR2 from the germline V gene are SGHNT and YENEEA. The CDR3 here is CASSLDRGNEQFF. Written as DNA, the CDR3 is TGTGCCAGCAGCTTAGATCGGGGAAATGAGCAGTTCTTC.

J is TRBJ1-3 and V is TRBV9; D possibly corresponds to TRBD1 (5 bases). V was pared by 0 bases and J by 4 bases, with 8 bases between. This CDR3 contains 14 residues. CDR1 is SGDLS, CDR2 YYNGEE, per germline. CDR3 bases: TGTGCCAGCAGCGTAGGCAGGGAAGGAAACACCATATATTTT. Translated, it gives CASSVGREGNTIYF.

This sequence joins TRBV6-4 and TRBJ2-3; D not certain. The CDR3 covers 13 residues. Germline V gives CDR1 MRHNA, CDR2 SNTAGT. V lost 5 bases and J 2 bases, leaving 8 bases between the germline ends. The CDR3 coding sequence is TGTGCCAGCAGTAAGATCCACACAGATACGCAGTATTTT. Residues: CASSKIHTDTQYF.

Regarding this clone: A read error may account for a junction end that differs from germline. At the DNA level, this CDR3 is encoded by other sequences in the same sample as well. The CDR3 nucleotides are TGTGCCAGCTCACCACGGGGAAATCAGCCCCAACATTTT. It yields the protein CASSPRGNQPQHF. The chain links TRBV18 to TRBJ1-5; D is unclear. CDR3 size: 13 residues. Looked up from germline, CDR1 is KGHSH and CDR2 is LQKENI.

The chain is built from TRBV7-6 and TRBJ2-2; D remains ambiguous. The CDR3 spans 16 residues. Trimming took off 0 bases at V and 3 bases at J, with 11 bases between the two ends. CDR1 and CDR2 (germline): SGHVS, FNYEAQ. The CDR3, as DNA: TGTGCCAGCAGCTTAGCAGGCGGACCCCACACCGGGGAGCTGTTTTTT. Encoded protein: CASSLAGGPHTGELFF.

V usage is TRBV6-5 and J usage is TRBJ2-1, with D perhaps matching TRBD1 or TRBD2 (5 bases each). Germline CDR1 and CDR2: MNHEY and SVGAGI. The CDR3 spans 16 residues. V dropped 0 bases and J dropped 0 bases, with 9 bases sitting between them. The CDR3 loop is CASSYSWGSSYNEQFF. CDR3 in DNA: TGTGCCAGCAGTTACTCGTGGGGGAGCTCCTACAATGAGCAGTTCTTC.

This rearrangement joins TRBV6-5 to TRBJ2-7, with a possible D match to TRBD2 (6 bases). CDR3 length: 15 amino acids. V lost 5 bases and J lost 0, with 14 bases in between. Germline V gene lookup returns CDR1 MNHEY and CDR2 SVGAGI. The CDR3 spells CASSPRTEGSYEQYF. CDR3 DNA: TGTGCCAGCAGTCCCAGGACGGAGGGCTCCTACGAGCAGTACTTC.

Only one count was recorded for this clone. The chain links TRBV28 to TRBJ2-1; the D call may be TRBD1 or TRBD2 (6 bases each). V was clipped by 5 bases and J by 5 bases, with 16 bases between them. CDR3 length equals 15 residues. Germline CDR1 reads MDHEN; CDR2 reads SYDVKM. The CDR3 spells CASSEGGPNDNEQFF. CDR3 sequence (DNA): TGTGCCAGCAGTGAGGGGGGCCCCAACGACAATGAGCAGTTCTTC.

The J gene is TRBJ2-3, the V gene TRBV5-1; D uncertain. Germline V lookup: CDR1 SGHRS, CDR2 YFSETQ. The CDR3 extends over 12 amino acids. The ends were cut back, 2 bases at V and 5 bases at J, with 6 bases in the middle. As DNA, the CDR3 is TGCGCCAGCAGCTTCGGTAAAGATACGCAGTATTTT. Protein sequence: CASSFGKDTQYF. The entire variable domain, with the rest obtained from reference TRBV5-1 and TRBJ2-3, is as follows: KAGVTQTPRYLIKTRGQQVTLSCSPISGHRSVSWYQQTPGQGLQFLFEYFSETQRNKGNFPGRFSGRQFSNSRSEMNVSTLELGDSALYLCASSFGKDTQYFGPGTRLTVL.

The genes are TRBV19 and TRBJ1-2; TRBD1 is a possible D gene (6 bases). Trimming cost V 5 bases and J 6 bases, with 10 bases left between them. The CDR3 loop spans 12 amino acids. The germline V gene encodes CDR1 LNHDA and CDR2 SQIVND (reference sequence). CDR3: CASSPTGNGYTF. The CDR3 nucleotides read TGTGCCAGTAGTCCCACAGGGAATGGCTACACCTTC.

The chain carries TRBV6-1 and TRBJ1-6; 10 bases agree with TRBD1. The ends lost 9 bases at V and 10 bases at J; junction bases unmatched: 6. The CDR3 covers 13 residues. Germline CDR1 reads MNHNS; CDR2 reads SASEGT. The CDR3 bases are TGTGCCAGTTGGACAGGGGGTAGCTCACCCCTCCACTTT. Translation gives CASWTGGSSPLHF.

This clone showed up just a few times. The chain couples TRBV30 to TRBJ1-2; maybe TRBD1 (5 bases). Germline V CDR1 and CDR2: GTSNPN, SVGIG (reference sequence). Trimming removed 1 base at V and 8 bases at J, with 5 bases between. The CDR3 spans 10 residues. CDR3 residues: CAWSGQGYTF. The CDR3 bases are TGTGCCTGGAGTGGACAGGGCTACACCTTC.

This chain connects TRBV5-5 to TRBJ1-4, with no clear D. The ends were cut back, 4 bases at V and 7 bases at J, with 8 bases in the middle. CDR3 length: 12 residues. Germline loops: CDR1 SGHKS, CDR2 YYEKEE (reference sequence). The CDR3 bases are TGTGCCAGCAGCCTACGGCCTGAAAAACTGTTTTTT. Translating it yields CASSLRPEKLFF.

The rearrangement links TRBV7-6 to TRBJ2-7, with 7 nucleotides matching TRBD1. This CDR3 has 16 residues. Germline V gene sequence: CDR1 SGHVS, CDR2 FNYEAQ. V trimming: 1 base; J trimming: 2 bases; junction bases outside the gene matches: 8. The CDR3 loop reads CASSLEVVRGPYEQYF. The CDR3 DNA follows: TGTGCCAGCAGCTTAGAAGTGGTGAGGGGGCCCTACGAGCAGTACTTC.

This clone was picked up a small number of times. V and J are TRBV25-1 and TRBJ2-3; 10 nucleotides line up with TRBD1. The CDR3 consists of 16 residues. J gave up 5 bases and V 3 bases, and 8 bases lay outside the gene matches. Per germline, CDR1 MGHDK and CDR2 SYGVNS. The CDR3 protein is CASSDPIRDRGDTQYF. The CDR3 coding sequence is TGTGCCAGCAGTGATCCTATCCGGGACAGGGGAGATACGCAGTATTTT.